The clone carrying this TCR beta chain occurred once. Trimming cost V 5 bases and J 3 bases; bases outside gene matches: 6. The CDR3 loop spans 16 amino acids. Germline V gene lookup returns CDR1 MNHEY and CDR2 SMNVEV (reference sequence). The sample originates from a study of blood T cell repertoires in COVID-19. Study-wide background: Samples taken during acute and convalescent COVID-19 were collected in the United States, Italy and Spain.

The repertoire was sequenced with immunoSEQ multiplex PCR; TCRdb's copy has only in-frame clones and lacks some. In the table there are roughly 160,000 clones, approximately 79% of which are singletons. The receptor's source is an elderly woman with acute or convalescent COVID-19. The material sequenced was peripheral blood. V is TRBV27 and J is TRBJ2-2; 10 bases agree with TRBD1. The DNA of the CDR3 is TGTGCCAGCAGTCCACCCGGGACAGGGGACACCGGGGAGCTGTTTTTT. Residues: CASSPPGTGDTGELFF.